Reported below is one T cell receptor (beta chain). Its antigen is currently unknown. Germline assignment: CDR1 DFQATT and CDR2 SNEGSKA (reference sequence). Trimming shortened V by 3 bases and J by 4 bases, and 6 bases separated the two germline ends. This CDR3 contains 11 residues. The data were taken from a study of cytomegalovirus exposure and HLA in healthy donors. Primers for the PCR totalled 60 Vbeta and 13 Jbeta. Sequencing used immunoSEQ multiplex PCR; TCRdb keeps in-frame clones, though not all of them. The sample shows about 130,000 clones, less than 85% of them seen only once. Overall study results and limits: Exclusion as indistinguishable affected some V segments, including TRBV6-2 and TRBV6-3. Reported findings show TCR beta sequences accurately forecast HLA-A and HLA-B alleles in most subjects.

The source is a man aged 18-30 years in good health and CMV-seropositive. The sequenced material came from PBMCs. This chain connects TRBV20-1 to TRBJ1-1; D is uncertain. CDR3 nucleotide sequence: TGCAGTGCTAGCAGAACCACTGAAGCTTTCTTT. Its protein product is CSASRTTEAFF.